This T cell receptor beta chain stems from a study of CD8+ T cells in alopecia areata. Study-level background: Tofacitinib treatment spanned 6 to 18 months, with 6 months off drug afterward. Treated patients' severity was scored by percentage of affected scalp area. The study, taken as a whole, reports: Because of a solitary nonresponder, the connection of baseline CD8+ expansion to response stays uncertain.

RNA, once extracted, was reverse transcribed into cDNA for use as the sequencing template. Assay: immunoSEQ multiplex PCR; the TCRdb copy retains only in-frame clones and omits some. This sample yields 200,000 to 250,000 clones, of which around 65% are seen a single time; more than 3.5% belongs to the top ten. V lost 8 bases to trimming and J lost 7 bases, with 18 bases between them. CDR3 length: 14 residues. Germline V gene sequence: CDR1 SGHTA, CDR2 FQGNSA. On this clone: Its antigen is as yet unknown.

Treatment meaning: oral pan-JAK inhibitor, 5-10 mg twice daily. Sample: CD4+ T cells sorted from blood, taken at week 4, from a patient treated with tofacitinib. The rearrangement joins TRBV7-2 to TRBJ2-1, with D perhaps matching TRBD2 (6 bases). The TCR comes from a human donor with alopecia areata. CDR3 nucleotide sequence: TGTGCCAGCGACCCTAGCGATGGTGTTAATGAGCAGTTCTTC. It yields the protein CASDPSDGVNEQFF.